This section outlines one TCR beta chain sequence together with its context. Its target is unknown. Documented time point: baseline, week 1 (first vaccination visit). Indicated treatment: pre-vaccination baseline after standard-of-care therapy. New WHO grade 3 or 4 IDH1-mutant, ATRX-lost astrocytomas were present in all donors. There are 13 residues in the CDR3. Germline loops: CDR1 LNHDA, CDR2 SQIVND (reference sequence). Trimming stripped 7 bases from V and 0 bases from J, with 7 bases between. The entry originates in a study of a mutant IDH1 vaccine in newly diagnosed glioma. About the study: Patients under treatment included around 60% males and around 38% females and had a mean age of approximately 40 years. Study-level results: Among top peripheral T cell clonotypes, changes seemed unrelated to pseudoprogression. Induction of immune responses by the vaccine occurred in just under 95% of patients.

Produced via immunoSEQ multiplex PCR; TCRdb's table is partial and in-frame only. The table shows some 100,000 clones, with about four fifths occurring only once. The origin of this receptor is a woman aged 45-59 years with glioma. This sequence joins TRBV19 and TRBJ2-1; D is possibly TRBD2 (5 bases). Sequences were derived from PBMCs, sampled from a glioma patient treated with radiotherapy, temozolomide or both. DNA for the CDR3: TGTGCCAGTACCCGGGACTCCTACAATGAGCAGTTCTTC. Amino acid sequence: CASTRDSYNEQFF.